This is a list of T cell receptor beta chains from one sample in a study of beta chain features in type 1 diabetes. Sequencing was performed with immunoSEQ multiplex PCR; in TCRdb, only in-frame clones are kept and a portion is missing. The profile shows 900,000 or so clones, about a sixth of them singletons. What was sequenced was naive CD4+ T cells from blood. These receptor sequences come from a woman in her late teens or twenties in good health. Each CDR3 is given with its conserved first and last residue. D genes are given only for firm matches. Rows give clone size only sometimes, using once, few, many, or a class for an expanded clone.

cdr3_nt,cdr3_aa,d_call,v_call,clone_size,j_call
TGTGCCAGTAGATCTGGACAGATCAATCAGCCCCAGCATTTT,CASRSGQINQPQHF,.,TRBV19,few,TRBJ1-5
TGTGCCAGCTCACCAAATCCTTCGCTAGCGGAAGAGACCCAGTACTTC,CASSPNPSLAEETQYF,TRBD2,TRBV18,few,TRBJ2-5
TGTGCCAGCTCACCGGGCCAGGGCGACACCGGGGAGCTGTTTTTT,CASSPGQGDTGELFF,.,TRBV18,.,TRBJ2-2
TGCGCCAGCAGCCAAGAGGGACTAGCGGGGTCTTACAATGAGCAGTTCTTC,CASSQEGLAGSYNEQFF,TRBD2,TRBV4-3,few,TRBJ2-1
TGCGCCAGCAGCCCGGACACGAACCAAGAGACCCAGTACTTC,CASSPDTNQETQYF,.,TRBV5-1,.,TRBJ2-5
TGTGCCAGCAGACAACCAGGGGGCGTTGAAAAACTGTTTTTT,CASRQPGGVEKLFF,TRBD1,TRBV28,few,TRBJ1-4
TGCAGCGTTGCTGGGAGGGCTGCCTACAATGAGCAGTTCTTC,CSVAGRAAYNEQFF,TRBD2,TRBV29-1,few,TRBJ2-1
TGTGCCAGCACTTCCCGGGCCGGGGAGCTGTTTTTT,CASTSRAGELFF,.,TRBV6-5,.,TRBJ2-2
TGCAGCGTTGCTTTCCAGACTAGCGGGAGGGGTAATGAGCAGTTCTTC,CSVAFQTSGRGNEQFF,TRBD2,TRBV29-1,.,TRBJ2-1
TGTGCCAGCAGCTTAACCGGCGGACTAGGCTCCGGGGAGCTGTTTTTT,CASSLTGGLGSGELFF,TRBD2,TRBV7-3,.,TRBJ2-2
TGTGCCAGTAGTGGACAACTATTCGCTGAAGCTTTCTTT,CASSGQLFAEAFF,.,TRBV19,.,TRBJ1-1
TGTGCCAGCAGTTTCCGGGCTAGCGGAAGTCGCGGGGAGCTGTTTTTT,CASSFRASGSRGELFF,TRBD2,TRBV28,.,TRBJ2-2
TGTGCCAGCAGCTTATCTCGGTACAGGGACGGATACGAGCAGTACTTC,CASSLSRYRDGYEQYF,.,TRBV7-9,.,TRBJ2-7
TGCGCCAGCAGCCAAGACCCGAGGAACACTGAAGCTTTCTTT,CASSQDPRNTEAFF,.,TRBV4-3,few,TRBJ1-1
TGTGCCAGCAGCTTTCGCCGCCTCGCCTACAATGAGCAGTTCTTC,CASSFRRLAYNEQFF,.,TRBV7-9,few,TRBJ2-1
TGTGCCAGCAGCTTGGGGGAAACCTATGGCTACACCTTC,CASSLGETYGYTF,.,TRBV7-9,few,TRBJ1-2
TGTGCCAGCAGCTTTTTGGGCGGGAGCTACAATGAGCAGTTCTTC,CASSFLGGSYNEQFF,TRBD2,TRBV7-2,.,TRBJ2-1
TGTGCCAGCAGCCAGGGACAGGGTCCCTACGAGCAGTACTTC,CASSQGQGPYEQYF,TRBD1,TRBV7-9,few,TRBJ2-7
TGCGCCAGCAGTCAGAGGGGACAGGCGACAGATACGCAGTATTTT,CASSQRGQATDTQYF,TRBD1,TRBV23-1,few,TRBJ2-3
TGTGCCAGCTCACCACCTTTTTCGAAAAACATTCAGTACTTC,CASSPPFSKNIQYF,.,TRBV18,few,TRBJ2-4
TGTGCCAGCAGCTTAACGCGGACTAGCGGATTCTACACAGATACGCAGTATTTT,CASSLTRTSGFYTDTQYF,TRBD2,TRBV7-8,.,TRBJ2-3
TGTGCCAGCAGCTTGAACTTGGCCACTTCGTTCGTACAAGCTTTCTTT,CASSLNLATSFVQAFF,.,TRBV7-9,.,TRBJ1-1
TGTGCCAGCAGCTTAGATTCATCCTACGAGCAGTACTTC,CASSLDSSYEQYF,.,TRBV7-9,.,TRBJ2-7
TGTGCCAGCAGCTTGGTTGGGGACAGGGTCGCCTACAATGAGCAGTTCTTC,CASSLVGDRVAYNEQFF,TRBD1,TRBV5-6,.,TRBJ2-1
TGTGCCAGCAGCTTAGCAGGGACAGAGGCCTACGAGCAGTACTTC,CASSLAGTEAYEQYF,TRBD1,TRBV7-2,.,TRBJ2-7
TGTGCCAGCAGCTTACCTAGCGGGGGCACAGATACGCAGTATTTT,CASSLPSGGTDTQYF,TRBD2,TRBV5-6,few,TRBJ2-3
TGCAGCGTTGAAGGTGACAGGGACAATGAGCAGTTCTTC,CSVEGDRDNEQFF,TRBD1,TRBV29-1,.,TRBJ2-1
TGTGCCAGCAGCTTGAGACACCGGTCCTACGAGCAGTACTTC,CASSLRHRSYEQYF,.,TRBV11-2,.,TRBJ2-7
TGTGCCAGCAGTTTCTTTTTTGAGCAGTTCTTC,CASSFFFEQFF,.,TRBV28,.,TRBJ2-1
TGTGCCAGCGGAAGCTACGGACTAGCGGGACCGCCTGGCACAGATACGCAGTATTTT,CASGSYGLAGPPGTDTQYF,TRBD2,TRBV28,.,TRBJ2-3